This T cell receptor beta chain was recorded in a study of siplizumab effects on memory and regulatory T cells. Broader study findings: Naive T cells, seemingly more diverse than memory cells, seemed major alloresponse contributors.

The protocol was immunoSEQ multiplex PCR, while the TCRdb copy is restricted to in-frame clones and leaves out a portion. The sample has 110,000 or so clones, 85% to 95% seen once. The CDR3 totals 14 residues. Germline CDR1 is SGHNT and CDR2 is YENEEA. V lost 4 bases to trimming and J lost 4 bases; unmatched junction nucleotides: 5. Details on this clone: Its antigen is not identified.

V is TRBV11-3 and J is TRBJ1-1; TRBD1 matches at 8 bases. The specimen was CD4+ T cells sorted from blood. The sequence was collected from a human donor in good health. The chain's CDR3 is CASSSGQGGTEAFF. The DNA for the CDR3 is TGTGCCAGCAGCTCCGGACAGGGCGGCACTGAAGCTTTCTTT.